This T cell receptor beta chain was captured in a study of healthy donors' naive CD4 and CD8 T cells. Each TCR library used 400 to 600 ng of total RNA and a linear amplification protocol. TCRdb processed the reads anew with MiXCR; each CDR3 protein has one entry. The sample gives 150,000 to 200,000 distinct CDR3 sequences, about 70% of which show up once; less than 2.5% is in the top ten. The CDR3 runs 16 residues. V trimming: 5 bases; J trimming: 3 bases; junction bases outside the gene matches: 11. CDR1 and CDR2 from the germline V gene are SEHNR and FQNEAQ (reference sequence). What was sequenced was naive CD4+ and CD8+ T cells sorted from blood, pooled from several donors. The chain combines TRBV7-9 with TRBJ1-1; 8 bases line up with TRBD1. The clonotype was recovered from a pool of human donors in good health; the sample pools cells from several healthy donors. The CDR3: CASSVRQGTADTEAFF. The DNA for the CDR3 is TGTGCCAGCAGCGTCCGACAGGGGACCGCCGACACTGAAGCTTTCTTT.